This T cell receptor beta chain came from a study of PD-L1 blockade in urothelial cancer. The time point is: pretreatment peripheral blood. From germline, CDR1 is WSHSY and CDR2 SAAADI. V was trimmed by 7 bases and J by 0 bases, leaving 13 bases between them. The CDR3 totals 14 residues. Libraries were prepared by immunoSEQ multiplex PCR; TCRdb keeps only in-frame clonotypes and omits some of them. The sample shows 70,000 to 100,000 clones, 80% to 85% of them seen only once. The sequence came from a man in his sixties with urothelial cancer. Sequenced material: PBMCs, taken around atezolizumab (anti-PD-L1) treatment. V and J are TRBV10-2 and TRBJ2-7; no definite D call. Written as DNA, the CDR3 is TGCGCCAGCATAAAAAGTGGCAGCTCCTACGAGCAGTACTTC. Translated, it gives CASIKSGSSYEQYF.